The 25 T cell receptor beta chains below were found in one sample sequenced in a study of blood T cells in healthy people across ages. A second PCR, run for about 7 to 12 cycles, used a sample-barcoded 5' primer plus a J-beta primer mix. TCRdb analysed the 5' RACE reads with MiXCR anew, one entry per CDR3 protein. This table holds roughly 800,000 distinct CDR3 sequences, roughly 60% found once. Sequenced input: blood. The receptor source for this set is a man under 40 in good health.

The chain couples TRBV12-3 or TRBV12-4 to TRBJ2-7, with TRBD2 identical over 9 bases. The V segment lost 5 bases and the J segment 5 bases; nucleotides outside the gene matches: 7. This CDR3 spans 14 amino acids. The CDR3 protein is CASSRSGGWDEQYF. For the CDR3, the DNA is TGTGCCAGCAGTCGTAGCGGGGGCTGGGACGAGCAGTACTTC.

The J gene is TRBJ2-5, the V gene TRBV25-1; weak D call: TRBD1 (6 bases). Trimming left V 3 bases short and J 3 bases short, with 8 bases between. The CDR3 covers 13 residues. The V gene's germline CDR1 is MGHDK and CDR2 SYGVNS. CDR3 region: CASSDAGEETQYF. The CDR3 region has the DNA TGTGCCAGCAGTGACGCAGGGGAAGAGACCCAGTACTTC. The full variable domain, its missing parts supplied by reference TRBV25-1 and TRBJ2-5, is EADIYQTPRYLVIGTGKKITLECSQTMGHDKMYWYQQDPGMELHLIHYSYGVNSTEKGDLSSESTVSRIRTEHFPLTLESARPSHTSQYLCASSDAGEETQYFGPGTRLLVL.

J is TRBJ2-1 and V is TRBV29-1; 7 bases are a match to TRBD1. CDR1 is SQVTM, CDR2 ANQGSEA, per germline. The CDR3 spans 13 residues. J gave up 13 bases and V 7 bases, and 16 bases lay outside the gene matches. This CDR3 is CSAGDSLRNGQFF. The CDR3 nucleotides read TGCAGCGCAGGGGACAGCCTCCGCAATGGACAGTTCTTC.

This clonotype was detected only a few times. V gene TRBV7-2 combines with J gene TRBJ1-5; D call uncertain. CDR1 is SGHTA and CDR2 is FQGNSA in the germline V gene. Trimming left V 1 base short and J 0 bases short, with 7 bases between. The CDR3 covers 15 residues. The CDR3 coding sequence is TGTGCCAGCAGCTTAGACGGAATTAGCAATCAGCCCCAGCATTTT. Translation: CASSLDGISNQPQHF.

Only a few counts were recorded for this clonotype. This chain joins TRBV5-1 and TRBJ2-1; 10 bases are a match to TRBD2. The ends lost 4 bases at V and 4 bases at J; junction bases unmatched: 11. Germline CDR1 is SGHRS and CDR2 is YFSETQ. The CDR3 extends over 17 amino acids. The DNA of the CDR3 is TGCGCCAGCAGCCCCCTGGGAGGACTAGCGGATTACAATGAGCAGTTCTTC. Residues: CASSPLGGLADYNEQFF. Filled out from reference TRBV5-1 and TRBJ2-1, the complete variable domain reads KAGVTQTPRYLIKTRGQQVTLSCSPISGHRSVSWYQQTPGQGLQFLFEYFSETQRNKGNFPGRFSGRQFSNSRSEMNVSTLELGDSALYLCASSPLGGLADYNEQFFGPGTRLTVL.

V and J are TRBV29-1 and TRBJ2-5, with D maybe TRBD2 (6 bases). The germline V gene has CDR1 SQVTM and CDR2 ANQGSEA. V lost 2 bases, J lost 2 bases, and 15 bases lay in between. The CDR3 consists of 15 residues. In DNA form, the CDR3 reads TGCAGCGTTGAACGTGGAGGGGCCCAACAAGAGACCCAGTACTTC. Translated, it gives CSVERGGAQQETQYF.

The J gene is TRBJ1-2, the V gene TRBV15; D gene uncertain. The V gene's germline CDR1 is LNHNV and CDR2 YYDKDF (reference sequence). Trimming took 2 bases from V and 6 from J, leaving 10 bases between them. The CDR3 covers 13 residues. The CDR3 is CATSRRNRNGYTF. The CDR3 bases are TGTGCCACCAGCAGACGAAACCGAAATGGCTACACCTTC.

CDR3 in DNA: TGCAGTGCTAGCACCTCCGGGACAGGCACAGATACGCAGTATTTT. Translated, it gives CSASTSGTGTDTQYF. The rearrangement uses TRBV20-1 and TRBJ2-3; 7 nucleotides line up with TRBD1. Germline V gene sequence: CDR1 DFQATT, CDR2 SNEGSKA (reference sequence). The V segment lost 3 bases and the J segment 1 base; nucleotides outside the gene matches: 7. The CDR3 spans 15 residues.

The V gene is TRBV6-1, the J gene TRBJ1-2; tentative D call: TRBD1 (5 bases). Between the trimmed V and J ends, which lost 4 bases and 3 bases, there was a span of 12 bases. The CDR3 covers 14 residues. Germline V gene lookup returns CDR1 MNHNS and CDR2 SASEGT. The CDR3 nucleotides read TGTGCCAGCAGTGGGGAGGGACCCTACTATGGCTACACCTTC. Translated: CASSGEGPYYGYTF.

This clonotype was recorded a few times. This chain connects TRBV12-3 or TRBV12-4 to TRBJ2-5; D gene ambiguous. Trimming left V 6 bases short and J 5 bases short, with 19 bases between. This CDR3 has 15 amino acids. The CDR3 bases are TGTGCCAGCAGCTTCGGAACGAGCCCAGTGGAGACCCAGTACTTC. This gives the protein CASSFGTSPVETQYF.

This chain uses TRBV20-1 with TRBJ2-7; the match to TRBD2 covers 8 bases. Germline CDR1 and CDR2: DFQATT and SNEGSKA (reference sequence). This CDR3 has 15 amino acids. With V trimmed by 6 bases and J by 4 bases, 14 bases remained unmatched. The DNA for the CDR3 is TGCAGTGCACCGCTCCGAAGCGGGAGTAAGTACGAGCAGTACTTC. This codes for CSAPLRSGSKYEQYF.

This chain joins TRBV20-1 and TRBJ2-7, with 7 bases aligning to TRBD2. Losses at the gene ends were 0 bases for V and 7 bases for J; bases not matched to a gene: 12. Germline CDR1 is DFQATT and CDR2 is SNEGSKA (reference sequence). This CDR3 comprises 15 residues. CDR3 coding DNA: TGCAGTGCTAGAGATCAAGGCAGGCCGCGGGGGGAGCAGTACTTC. Its protein is CSARDQGRPRGEQYF.

To note about this clonotype: A much larger clone differs from this one at a single base, so this may be a read error. This rearrangement joins TRBV2 to TRBJ2-6; D is uncertain. CDR3 length equals 15 residues. The V end lost 2 bases, the J end lost 1 base, and 6 bases lay between the germline ends. Germline loops: CDR1 SNHLY, CDR2 FYNNEI. This CDR3 reads CASSETRSGANVLTF. CDR3 sequence (DNA): TGTGCCAGCAGTGAAACGAGGTCTGGGGCCAACGTCCTGACTTTC.

The rearrangement uses TRBV7-9 and TRBJ2-3, with TRBD2 matching 11 bases. The CDR3 extends over 16 amino acids. V dropped 6 bases and J dropped 2; count of bases not matched to a gene: 7. Germline V gene lookup returns CDR1 SEHNR and CDR2 FQNEAQ (reference sequence). CDR3 sequence reads: CASSSTSGGFTDTQYF. The CDR3 DNA reads TGTGCCAGCAGTTCCACTAGCGGGGGTTTCACAGATACGCAGTATTTT.

The rearrangement links TRBV6-5 to TRBJ2-1; 8 bases match TRBD1. This CDR3 is built from 15 residues. Germline V gene data show CDR1 as MNHEY and CDR2 as SVGAGI. V lost 4 bases, J lost 12 bases, and 14 bases stayed unmatched. CDR3 in amino acids: CASSSILADRGGQFF. CDR3 DNA: TGTGCCAGCAGTTCAATTTTAGCCGACAGGGGAGGGCAGTTCTTC.

This clonotype occurred a few times. The chain has TRBV20-1 and TRBJ2-7; 8 bases agree with TRBD1. Germline V gene data show CDR1 as DFQATT and CDR2 as SNEGSKA (reference sequence). The CDR3 is 16 residues long. V was clipped by 3 bases and J by 5 bases; unmatched bases: 15. CDR3 DNA: TGCAGTGCTAGCCCCCTCCGGACCGGGACAGGTGACGAGCAGTACTTC. Its translation is CSASPLRTGTGDEQYF.

The rearrangement links TRBV7-3 to TRBJ1-2; TRBD1 matches 8 bases. Germline lookup yields CDR1 SGHTA and CDR2 FQGTGA. The length of the CDR3 is 13 residues. J was trimmed by 5 bases and V by 5 bases; bases with no gene match: 4. The CDR3 spells CASSTDRGYGYTF. CDR3 coding DNA: TGTGCCAGCAGCACTGACAGGGGTTATGGCTACACCTTC.

In its sample, this clonotype was seen once. The rearrangement uses TRBV24-1 and TRBJ1-2, with D maybe TRBD1 (5 bases). This CDR3 has 14 residues. Germline V gene data show CDR1 as KGHDR and CDR2 as SFDVKD. The V end was cut by 0 bases, the J end by 6 bases, with 10 bases between. In DNA, the CDR3 is TGTGCCACCAGTGATTTGTTTGTCAGGGATGGCTACACCTTC. This encodes CATSDLFVRDGYTF.

The chain uses TRBV10-3 and TRBJ2-2; the D gene is possibly TRBD2 (6 bases). V was trimmed by 8 bases and J by 4 bases, leaving 8 bases between them. The CDR3 totals 12 residues. CDR1 and CDR2 (germline): ENHRY, SYGVKD. The CDR3 DNA is TGTGCCATCTCCGGGGGCACCGGGGAGCTGTTTTTT. Residues: CAISGGTGELFF.

The chain is built from TRBV4-3 and TRBJ2-1; TRBD2 matches at 8 bases. The germline V gene has CDR1 LGHNA and CDR2 YSLEER. V gave up 0 bases and J gave up 3 bases; unmatched junction bases: 7. The CDR3 loop spans 17 amino acids. The CDR3 DNA reads TGCGCCAGCAGCCAAGACCGGTCCCTAGCGGGCTACAATGAGCAGTTCTTC. Protein: CASSQDRSLAGYNEQFF.

The chain carries TRBV25-1 and TRBJ2-3; D unclear. The CDR3 is 15 residues long. Per germline, CDR1 MGHDK and CDR2 SYGVNS. With 4 bases removed from V and 0 bases from J, the gap between germline ends came to 11 bases. CDR3 amino acids: CASSGHGYSTDTQYF. The CDR3 region has the DNA TGTGCCAGCAGTGGGCACGGTTATAGCACAGATACGCAGTATTTT.

This chain joins TRBV5-1 and TRBJ2-2; 10 bases fit TRBD2. There are 15 residues in the CDR3. Looked up from germline, CDR1 is SGHRS and CDR2 is YFSETQ. V was pared by 4 bases and J by 5 bases, with 5 bases of the junction left unmatched. Here the CDR3 DNA reads TGCGCCAGCAGCCTACTAGCGGGAAGTACCGGGGAGCTGTTTTTT. Amino acid sequence: CASSLLAGSTGELFF.

The chain uses TRBV3-1 and TRBJ2-1, with 9 bases lining up with TRBD2. Germline V gene lookup returns CDR1 LGHDT and CDR2 YNNKEL (reference sequence). CDR3 length: 14 amino acids. V lost 3 bases, J lost 8 bases, and 5 bases stayed unmatched. The CDR3 nucleotides read TGTGCCAGCAGCCAGGCGGGAGGGCCTGATGAGCAGTTCTTC. It encodes CASSQAGGPDEQFF.

The V and J genes are TRBV9 and TRBJ2-1; perhaps TRBD2 as D (5 bases). The CDR3 has 13 residues. Trimming took 2 bases from V and 8 from J, leaving 11 bases between them. Germline lookup yields CDR1 SGDLS and CDR2 YYNGEE. The CDR3 DNA is TGTGCCAGCAGCGTGAGGGTTAGGGATGAGCAGTTCTTC. It is translated as CASSVRVRDEQFF.

In this sample, this clonotype turned up once. This sequence joins TRBV11-2 and TRBJ2-3; 9 bases align to TRBD1. This CDR3 has 15 amino acids. Unmatched junction bases numbered 4, after V lost 5 bases and J lost 1 base. The germline CDR1 and CDR2 sequences are SGHAT and FQNNGV. This chain's CDR3 is CASSPNRGRTDTQYF. The CDR3 DNA is TGTGCCAGCAGCCCTAACAGGGGGCGCACAGATACGCAGTATTTT.